The rows below give T cell receptor beta chains drawn from one sample of a study of HIV-infected patients and healthy controls. TCRdb itself ran the 5' RACE reads through MiXCR, one entry per CDR3 protein. This table has around 15,000 distinct CDR3 sequences, around 6.7% appearing once. Sequencing was done on a sample of blood. All receptors derive from an adult in good health. Each CDR3 is given with its conserved first and last residue. The D gene is left open where the match is weak. Clone sizes are given selectively: once, few, many, or a class where the clone is expanded.

>TRBV2|TRBD1|few|TRBJ2-3
TGTGCCAGCAGTGAACCCGGGACAGTTTTCGATACGCAGTATTTT
CASSEPGTVFDTQYF
>TRBV10-3|TRBD1|many|TRBJ2-7
TGTGCCATCAGTGTAGAGACAGGGGGCTCTTTCTACGAGCAGTACTTC
CAISVETGGSFYEQYF
>TRBV7-6|-|many|TRBJ2-3
TGTGCCAGCAGCGTTAGCGGTTCTCGCACAGATACGCAGTATTTT
CASSVSGSRTDTQYF
>TRBV10-3|-|many|TRBJ2-7
TGTGCCACACGGGACGGAACCTACGAGCAGTACTTC
CATRDGTYEQYF
>TRBV20-1|TRBD2|medium-sized|TRBJ2-1
TGCAGTGCTAAAAATCTAGCGGGGGCGATCAATGAGCAGTTCTTC
CSAKNLAGAINEQFF
>TRBV20-1|-|many|TRBJ1-1
TGCAGTGCCTCACTTTGGGGGGTGAACACTGAAGCTTTCTTT
CSASLWGVNTEAFF
>TRBV7-2|TRBD1|-|TRBJ1-1
TGTGCCAGCAGCTCGTCGACCGGGACAGGCTACGTAAACACTGAATTTTTCTTT
CASSSSTGTGYVNTEFFF
>TRBV20-1|TRBD1|many|TRBJ1-6
TGCAGTGCTAGAGATTCAGCCAGGGGGTACAATTCACCCCTCCACTTT
CSARDSARGYNSPLHF
>TRBV15|TRBD1|medium-sized|TRBJ2-2
TGTGCCACCAGCAGAGACCCAGGGGGCAGCGGGGAGCTGTTTTTT
CATSRDPGGSGELFF
>TRBV13|TRBD2|many|TRBJ2-3
TGTGCCAGCGCGACTAGCGGGAGTACCCCTGGGGCAGATACGCAGTATTTT
CASATSGSTPGADTQYF
>TRBV5-4|-|many|TRBJ2-6
TGTGCCAGCAGCCCCTCGACGCCCTCTGGGGCCAACGTCCTGACTTTC
CASSPSTPSGANVLTF
>TRBV11-1|TRBD1|-|TRBJ2-3
TGTGCCAGCAGCGCGGCTACAGGGGCCGGTACGCAGTATTTT
CASSAATGAGTQYF
>TRBV20-1|-|many|TRBJ1-6
TGCAGTGCTAGATTGCGGGACGCAGGACCCCTCCACTTT
CSARLRDAGPLHF
>TRBV6-2/TRBV6-3|TRBD1|medium-sized|TRBJ2-1
TGTGCCAGCAGCCCACTCCCAGACAGGGCGGTCCACAATGAGCAGTTCTTC
CASSPLPDRAVHNEQFF
>TRBV4-1|TRBD1|many|TRBJ2-5
TGCGCCAGCAGCCAGAAGGGGACAGTGTACCAAGAGACCCAGTACTTC
CASSQKGTVYQETQYF
>TRBV7-2|-|many|TRBJ2-3
TGTGCCAGCAGCTCTCGGGTTATGGGCACAGATACGCAGTATTTT
CASSSRVMGTDTQYF
>TRBV5-4|TRBD2|few|TRBJ2-7
TGTGCCAGCAGCTTATCTCCGGGACTAGCGTTAAACGAGCAGTACTTC
CASSLSPGLALNEQYF
>TRBV28|-|medium-sized|TRBJ1-5
TGTGCCAGCAACCTAGCATTCGGGAATCAGCCCCAGCATTTT
CASNLAFGNQPQHF
>TRBV2|TRBD2|medium-sized|TRBJ2-2
TGTGCCAGTCTACTAGCGGCTGAATCTACGAACACCGGGGAGCTGTTTTTT
CASLLAAESTNTGELFF
>TRBV7-2|-|-|TRBJ2-5
TGTGCCAGCAGCTTAGAGCGGGTGGGGGCGGGAGAGACCCAGTACTTC
CASSLERVGAGETQYF
>TRBV20-1|-|many|TRBJ2-1
TGCAGTGCTAGAGATCCAGCGGACTACAATGAGCAGTTCTTC
CSARDPADYNEQFF
>TRBV12-3/TRBV12-4|TRBD2|-|TRBJ2-1
TGTGCCAGCAGACGTCTTAGCGGGGGGACAACCTACAATGAGCAGTTCTTC
CASRRLSGGTTYNEQFF
>TRBV13|-|many|TRBJ2-7
TGTGCCAGCAGCCTTAGGAGCAGGGAATACGAGCAGTACTTC
CASSLRSREYEQYF